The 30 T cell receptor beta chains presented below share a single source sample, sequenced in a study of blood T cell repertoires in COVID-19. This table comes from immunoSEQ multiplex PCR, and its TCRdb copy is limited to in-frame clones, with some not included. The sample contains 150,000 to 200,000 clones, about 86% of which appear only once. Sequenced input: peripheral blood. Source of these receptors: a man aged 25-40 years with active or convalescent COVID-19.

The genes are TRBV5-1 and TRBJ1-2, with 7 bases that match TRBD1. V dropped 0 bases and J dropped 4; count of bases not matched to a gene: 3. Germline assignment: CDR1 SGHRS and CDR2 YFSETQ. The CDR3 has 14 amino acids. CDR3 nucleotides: TGCGCCAGCAGCTTGGGGGGACAGATCTATGGCTACACCTTC. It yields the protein CASSLGGQIYGYTF.

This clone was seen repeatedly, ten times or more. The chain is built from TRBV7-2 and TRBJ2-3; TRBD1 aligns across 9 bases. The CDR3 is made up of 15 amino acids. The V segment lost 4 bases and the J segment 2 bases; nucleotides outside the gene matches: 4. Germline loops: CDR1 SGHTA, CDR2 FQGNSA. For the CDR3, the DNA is TGTGCCAGCAGCTCCGGGACAGGGCACACAGATACGCAGTATTTT. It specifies CASSSGTGHTDTQYF. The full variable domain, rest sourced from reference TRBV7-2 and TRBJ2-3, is GAGVSQSPSNKVTEKGKDVELRCDPISGHTALYWYRQSLGQGLEFLIYFQGNSAPDKSGLPSDRFSAERTGGSVSTLTIQRTQQEDSAVYLCASSSGTGHTDTQYFGPGTRLTVL.

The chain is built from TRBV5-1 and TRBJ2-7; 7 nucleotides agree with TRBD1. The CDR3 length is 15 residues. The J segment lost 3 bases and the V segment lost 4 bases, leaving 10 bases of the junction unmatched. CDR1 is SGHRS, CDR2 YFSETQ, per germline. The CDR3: CASSPQGSSIYEQYF. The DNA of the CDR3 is TGCGCCAGCAGCCCACAGGGGAGTTCCATCTACGAGCAGTACTTC.

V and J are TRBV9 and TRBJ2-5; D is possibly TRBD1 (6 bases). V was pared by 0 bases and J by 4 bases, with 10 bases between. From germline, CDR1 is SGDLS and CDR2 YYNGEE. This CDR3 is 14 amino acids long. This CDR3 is CASSVEGVGETQYF. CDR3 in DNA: TGTGCCAGCAGCGTAGAGGGGGTGGGAGAGACCCAGTACTTC.

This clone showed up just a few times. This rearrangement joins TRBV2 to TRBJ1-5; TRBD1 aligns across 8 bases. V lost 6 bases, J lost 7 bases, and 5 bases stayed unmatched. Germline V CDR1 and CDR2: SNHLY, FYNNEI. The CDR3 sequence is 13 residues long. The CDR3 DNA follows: TGTGCCAGCAGACAGGGGGTTGGGCAGCCCCAGCATTTT. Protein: CASRQGVGQPQHF. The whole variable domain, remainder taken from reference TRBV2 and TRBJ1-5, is EPEVTQTPSHQVTQMGQEVILRCVPISNHLYFYWYRQILGQKVEFLVSFYNNEISEKSEIFDDQFSVERPDGSNFTLKIRSTKLEDSAMYFCASRQGVGQPQHFGDGTRLSIL.

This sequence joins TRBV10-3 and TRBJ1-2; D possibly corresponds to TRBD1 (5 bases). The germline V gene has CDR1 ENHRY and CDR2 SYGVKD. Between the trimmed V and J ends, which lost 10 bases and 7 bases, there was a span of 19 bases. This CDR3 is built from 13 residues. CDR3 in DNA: TGTGCCACACAGGTAGCCCTAAAGTTTGGCTACACCTTC. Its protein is CATQVALKFGYTF.

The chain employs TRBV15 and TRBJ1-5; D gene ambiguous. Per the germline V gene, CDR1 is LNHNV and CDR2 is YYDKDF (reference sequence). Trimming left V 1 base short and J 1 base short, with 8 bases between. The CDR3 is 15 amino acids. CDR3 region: CATSRARESNQPQHF. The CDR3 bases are TGTGCCACCAGCAGAGCCCGGGAGAGCAATCAGCCCCAGCATTTT.

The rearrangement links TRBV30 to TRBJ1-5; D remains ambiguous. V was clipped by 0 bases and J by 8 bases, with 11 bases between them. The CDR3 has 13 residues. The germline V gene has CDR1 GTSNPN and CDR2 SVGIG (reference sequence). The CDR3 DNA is TGTGCCTGGAGTGTAAGAGGGTGGGAGCCCCAGCATTTT. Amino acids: CAWSVRGWEPQHF.

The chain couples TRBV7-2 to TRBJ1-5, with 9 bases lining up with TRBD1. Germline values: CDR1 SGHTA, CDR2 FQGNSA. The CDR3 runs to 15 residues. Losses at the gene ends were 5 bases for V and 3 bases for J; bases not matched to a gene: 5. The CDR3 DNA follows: TGTGCCAGCAGCCCGTGGACAGGGGACAATCAGCCCCAGCATTTT. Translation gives CASSPWTGDNQPQHF.

The CDR3 region is CASSRGTGMNTEAFF. Written as DNA, the CDR3 is TGTGCCAGCAGCCGAGGGACAGGAATGAACACTGAAGCTTTCTTT. The chain employs TRBV5-6 and TRBJ1-1; 8 bases are a match to TRBD1. The CDR3 runs 15 residues. J was trimmed by 0 bases and V by 4 bases; bases with no gene match: 5. Germline CDR1 SGHDT, CDR2 YYEEEE.

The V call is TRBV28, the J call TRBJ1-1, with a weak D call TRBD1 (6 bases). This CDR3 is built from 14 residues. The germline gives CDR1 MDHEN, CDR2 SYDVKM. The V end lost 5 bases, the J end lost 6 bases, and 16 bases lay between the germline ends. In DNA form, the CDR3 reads TGTGCCAGCAGTCCCCAAGAGGGGGTCGCTGAAGCTTTCTTT. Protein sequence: CASSPQEGVAEAFF.

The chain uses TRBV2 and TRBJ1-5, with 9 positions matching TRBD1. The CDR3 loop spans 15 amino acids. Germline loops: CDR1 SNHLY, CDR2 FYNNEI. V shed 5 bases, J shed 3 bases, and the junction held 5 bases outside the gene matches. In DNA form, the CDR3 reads TGTGCCAGCAGTTACCGGGACAGGGACAATCAGCCCCAGCATTTT. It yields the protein CASSYRDRDNQPQHF.

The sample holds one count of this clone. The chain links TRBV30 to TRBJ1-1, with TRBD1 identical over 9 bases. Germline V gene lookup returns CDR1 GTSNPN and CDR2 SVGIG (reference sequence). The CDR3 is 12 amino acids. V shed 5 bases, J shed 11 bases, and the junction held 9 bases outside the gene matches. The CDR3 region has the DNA TGTGCCTGGCTACAGGGGGCGGAGGTGGCTTTCTTT. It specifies CAWLQGAEVAFF.

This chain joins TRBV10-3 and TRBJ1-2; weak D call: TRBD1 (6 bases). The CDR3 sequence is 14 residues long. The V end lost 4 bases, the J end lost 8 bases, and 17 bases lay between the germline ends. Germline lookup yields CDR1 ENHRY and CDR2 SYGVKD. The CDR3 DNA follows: TGTGCCATCAGTGGGGACATCCTCATAACGGGCTACACCTTC. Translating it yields CAISGDILITGYTF.

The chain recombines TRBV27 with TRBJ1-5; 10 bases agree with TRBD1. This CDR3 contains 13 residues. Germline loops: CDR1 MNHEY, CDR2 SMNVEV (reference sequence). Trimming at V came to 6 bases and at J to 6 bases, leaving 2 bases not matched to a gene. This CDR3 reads CASRTGGSQPQHF. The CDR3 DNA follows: TGTGCCAGCAGGACAGGGGGCAGTCAGCCCCAGCATTTT.

The chain's CDR3 is CASSTTGGQENTQYF. The CDR3 DNA reads TGTGCCAGCAGTACGACAGGGGGTCAGGAAAATACGCAGTATTTT. The chain combines TRBV28 with TRBJ2-3; 9 nucleotides line up with TRBD1. The length of the CDR3 is 15 residues. Germline V gene lookup returns CDR1 MDHEN and CDR2 SYDVKM. The V gene end was trimmed by 5 bases and the J gene end by 7 bases; junction bases not matched to a gene: 10.

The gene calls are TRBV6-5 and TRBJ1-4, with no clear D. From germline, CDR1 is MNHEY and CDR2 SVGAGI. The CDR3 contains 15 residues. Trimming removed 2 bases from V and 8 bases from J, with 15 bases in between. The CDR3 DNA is TGTGCCAGCAGTTACCGCCCCCGGATCGGGGAAAAACTGTTTTTT. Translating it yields CASSYRPRIGEKLFF.

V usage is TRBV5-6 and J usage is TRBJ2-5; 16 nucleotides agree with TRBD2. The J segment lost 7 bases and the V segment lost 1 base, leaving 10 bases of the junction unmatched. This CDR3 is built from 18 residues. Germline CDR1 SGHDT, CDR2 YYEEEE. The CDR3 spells CASSLLQGTSGRAGTQYF. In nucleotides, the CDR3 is TGTGCCAGCAGCTTGCTGCAGGGGACTAGCGGGAGGGCCGGGACCCAGTACTTC. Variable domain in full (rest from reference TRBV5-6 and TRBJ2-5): DAGVTQSPTHLIKTRGQQVTLRCSPKSGHDTVSWYQQALGQGPQFIFQYYEEEERQRGNFPDRFSGHQFPNYSSELNVNALLLGDSALYLCASSLLQGTSGRAGTQYFGPGTRLLVL.

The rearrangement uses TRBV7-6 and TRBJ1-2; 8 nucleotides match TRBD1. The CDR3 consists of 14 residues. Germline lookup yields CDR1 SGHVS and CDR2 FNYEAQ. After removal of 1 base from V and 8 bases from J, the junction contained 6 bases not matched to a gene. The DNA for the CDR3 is TGTGCCAGCAGCTTAGAGGGGACAGGAAGAGGCTACACCTTC. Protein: CASSLEGTGRGYTF.

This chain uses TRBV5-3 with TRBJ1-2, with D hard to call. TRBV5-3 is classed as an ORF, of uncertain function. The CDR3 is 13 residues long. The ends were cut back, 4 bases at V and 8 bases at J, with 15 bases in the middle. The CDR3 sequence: CARSPAGEEGYTF. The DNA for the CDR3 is TGTGCCAGAAGCCCAGCCGGGGAAGAAGGCTACACCTTC.

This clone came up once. The CDR3 region has the DNA TGTGCCAGCAGCAGGGAGGGGGTTTCACCCCTCCACTTT. Translating gives CASSREGVSPLHF. V is TRBV5-4 and J is TRBJ1-6; tentative D call: TRBD1 (6 bases). Germline CDR1 is SGHNT and CDR2 is YYREEE (reference sequence). V gave up 4 bases and J gave up 9 bases, with 11 bases separating them. This CDR3 has 13 amino acids.

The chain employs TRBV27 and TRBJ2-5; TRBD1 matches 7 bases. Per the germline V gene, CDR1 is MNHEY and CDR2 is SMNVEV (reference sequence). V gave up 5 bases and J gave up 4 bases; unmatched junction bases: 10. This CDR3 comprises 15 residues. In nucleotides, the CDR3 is TGTGCCAGCAGTACGGGATCGACAGGGCGAGAGACCCAGTACTTC. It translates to CASSTGSTGRETQYF.

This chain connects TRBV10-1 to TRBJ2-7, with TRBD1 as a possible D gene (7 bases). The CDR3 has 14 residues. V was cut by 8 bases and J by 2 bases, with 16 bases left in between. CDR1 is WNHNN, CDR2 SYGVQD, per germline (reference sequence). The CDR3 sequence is CASGRGDSTYEQYF. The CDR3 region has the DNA TGCGCCAGCGGAAGGGGGGACAGTACCTACGAGCAGTACTTC.

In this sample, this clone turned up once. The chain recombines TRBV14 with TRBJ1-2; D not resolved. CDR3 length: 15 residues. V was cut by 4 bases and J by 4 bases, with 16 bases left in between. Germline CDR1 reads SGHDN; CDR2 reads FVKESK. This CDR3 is CASSPSLSAGYGYTF. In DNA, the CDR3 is TGTGCCAGCAGCCCTTCCCTAAGCGCGGGCTATGGCTACACCTTC.

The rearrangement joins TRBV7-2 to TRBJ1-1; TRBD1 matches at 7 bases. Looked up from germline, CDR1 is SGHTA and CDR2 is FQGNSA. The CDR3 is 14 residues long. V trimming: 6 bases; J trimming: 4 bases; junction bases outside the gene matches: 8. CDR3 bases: TGTGCCAGCAGAACGGGACAGATAATCACTGAAGCTTTCTTT. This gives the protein CASRTGQIITEAFF.

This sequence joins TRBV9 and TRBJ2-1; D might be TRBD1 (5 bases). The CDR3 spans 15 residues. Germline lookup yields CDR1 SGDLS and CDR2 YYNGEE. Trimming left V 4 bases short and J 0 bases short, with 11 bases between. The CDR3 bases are TGTGCCAGCAGCCTAGGGGTAGCCTCCTACAATGAGCAGTTCTTC. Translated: CASSLGVASYNEQFF.

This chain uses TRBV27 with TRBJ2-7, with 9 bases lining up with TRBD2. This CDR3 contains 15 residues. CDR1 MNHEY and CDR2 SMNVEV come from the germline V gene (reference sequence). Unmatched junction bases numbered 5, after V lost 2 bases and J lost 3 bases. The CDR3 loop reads CASSLAGSGSYEQYF. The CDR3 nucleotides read TGTGCCAGCAGTTTAGCAGGTAGCGGGAGCTACGAGCAGTACTTC.

The CDR3 DNA sequence: TGTGCCAGCAGACCGGGACAGGGGACCCCTCAGCCCCAGCATTTT. This translates into CASRPGQGTPQPQHF. This sequence joins TRBV6-5 and TRBJ1-5; 10 bases fit TRBD1. The CDR3 consists of 15 residues. J lost 6 bases, V lost 6 bases, and 8 bases had no gene match. Germline V gene lookup returns CDR1 MNHEY and CDR2 SVGAGI.

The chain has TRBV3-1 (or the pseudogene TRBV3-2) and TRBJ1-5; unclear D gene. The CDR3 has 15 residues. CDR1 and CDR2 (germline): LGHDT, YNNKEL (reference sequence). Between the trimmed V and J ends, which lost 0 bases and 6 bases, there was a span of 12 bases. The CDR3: CASSQDVGSGQPQHF. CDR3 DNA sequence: TGTGCCAGCAGCCAAGATGTGGGGAGTGGTCAGCCCCAGCATTTT.

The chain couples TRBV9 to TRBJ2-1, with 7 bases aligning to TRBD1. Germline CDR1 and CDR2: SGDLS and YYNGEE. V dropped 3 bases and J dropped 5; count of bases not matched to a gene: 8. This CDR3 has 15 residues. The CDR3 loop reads CASSAPWDSDNEQFF. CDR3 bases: TGTGCCAGCAGCGCACCTTGGGACAGCGACAATGAGCAGTTCTTC. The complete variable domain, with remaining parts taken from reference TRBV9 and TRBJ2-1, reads DSGVTQTPKHLITATGQRVTLRCSPRSGDLSVYWYQQSLDQGLQFLIQYYNGEERAKGNILERFSAQQFPDLHSELNLSSLELGDSALYFCASSAPWDSDNEQFFGPGTRLTVL.